The 10 T cell receptor beta chains presented below share a single source sample, sequenced in a study of blood T cell repertoires in COVID-19. The data were produced by immunoSEQ multiplex PCR, yet TCRdb's version contains in-frame clones alone and is incomplete. The repertoire includes over 45,000 clones, roughly nine tenths of them detected once, and around 5% sits in the top ten. The sample consisted of peripheral blood. These receptors originate from a man in his 70s with acute or convalescent COVID-19.

The table lists this clone with a few counts. This sequence joins TRBV3-1 (or the pseudogene TRBV3-2) and TRBJ1-6; 7 bases match TRBD1. V lost 4 bases and J lost 4; bases outside the gene matches: 4. There are 15 residues in the CDR3. CDR1 and CDR2 from the germline V gene are LGHDT and YNNKEL (reference sequence). CDR3 amino acids: CASSPRTGYNSPLHF. In nucleotides, the CDR3 is TGTGCCAGCAGCCCCCGGACAGGATATAATTCACCCCTCCACTTT.

The V call is TRBV7-8, the J call TRBJ1-5; TRBD1 aligns across 9 bases. The trim removed 1 base at V and 9 bases at J, leaving 7 bases unmatched. Per germline, CDR1 SGHVS and CDR2 FQNEAQ. The CDR3 is made up of 15 amino acids. The CDR3 region is CASSLGNRGRPPQHF. The CDR3 DNA follows: TGTGCCAGCAGCTTAGGAAACAGGGGGCGTCCGCCCCAGCATTTT.

The V call is TRBV7-9, the J call TRBJ1-4, with unresolved D. The germline V gene encodes CDR1 SEHNR and CDR2 FQNEAQ (reference sequence). This CDR3 has 14 residues. Trimming took off 1 base at V and 8 bases at J, with 11 bases between the two ends. CDR3 nucleotides: TGTGCCAGCAGCTTAGAAGGGAGGCGAGAAAAACTGTTTTTT. It translates to CASSLEGRREKLFF.

This chain joins TRBV18 and TRBJ2-5; TRBD1 agrees at 9 bases. The CDR3 length is 15 residues. J lost 4 bases, V lost 1 base, and 4 bases had no gene match. The germline V gene has CDR1 KGHSH and CDR2 LQKENI. CDR3 bases: TGTGCCAGCTCACCACGTTCACAGGGGGCAGAGACCCAGTACTTC. Translation: CASSPRSQGAETQYF.

The rearrangement links TRBV15 to TRBJ2-3; the D is unclear. Germline V gene data show CDR1 as LNHNV and CDR2 as YYDKDF (reference sequence). Between the trimmed V and J ends, which lost 5 bases and 4 bases, there was a span of 7 bases. CDR3 length equals 12 residues. The CDR3 nucleotides are TGTGCCACCAGCCTATATCCAGATACGCAGTATTTT. Translated, it gives CATSLYPDTQYF.

J is TRBJ2-1 and V is TRBV2; 7 bases match TRBD1. Trimming took 5 bases from V and 13 from J; bases not matched to a gene: 5. There are 11 residues in the CDR3. Germline CDR1 and CDR2: SNHLY and FYNNEI. CDR3 bases: TGTGCCAGCAGTCTGACAGGGCCCCAGTTCTTC. Translating it yields CASSLTGPQFF.

This sequence joins TRBV6-5 and TRBJ2-7; TRBD1 matches at 9 bases. V dropped 4 bases and J dropped 3; count of bases not matched to a gene: 4. This CDR3 has 14 residues. Germline V gene sequence: CDR1 MNHEY, CDR2 SVGAGI. In DNA form, the CDR3 reads TGTGCCAGCAGTTCACAGGGGGCTCACTACGAGCAGTACTTC. It specifies CASSSQGAHYEQYF.

This clone was recorded only once. V is TRBV19 and J is TRBJ1-6; D not certain. V dropped 6 bases and J dropped 2 bases, with 14 bases sitting between them. Germline CDR1 reads LNHDA; CDR2 reads SQIVND (reference sequence). The length of the CDR3 is 16 residues. The CDR3 DNA sequence: TGTGCCAGTAGGCCTACCCCTGATACCTATAATTCACCCCTCCACTTT. Amino acid sequence: CASRPTPDTYNSPLHF. The variable domain in full, completed from reference TRBV19 and TRBJ1-6, reads DGGITQSPKYLFRKEGQNVTLSCEQNLNHDAMYWYRQDPGQGLRLIYYSQIVNDFQKGDIAEGYSVSREKKESFPLTVTSAQKNPTAFYLCASRPTPDTYNSPLHFGNGTRLTVT.

The chain is built from TRBV2 and TRBJ2-2; 9 positions agree with TRBD1. Per the germline V gene, CDR1 is SNHLY and CDR2 is FYNNEI. V lost 6 bases, J lost 3 bases, and 5 bases stayed unmatched. This CDR3 contains 15 residues. The CDR3 sequence: CASSEWTGDTGELFF. The CDR3 DNA sequence: TGTGCCAGCAGCGAATGGACAGGGGACACCGGGGAGCTGTTTTTT.

CDR3 DNA sequence: TGTGCCAGCAGTTTATCCGCGGGGGCAGTAGATACGCAGTATTTT. It yields the protein CASSLSAGAVDTQYF. The J gene is TRBJ2-3, the V gene TRBV27; maybe TRBD2 (7 bases). Per the germline V gene, CDR1 is MNHEY and CDR2 is SMNVEV (reference sequence). Between the trimmed V and J ends, which lost 0 bases and 5 bases, there was a span of 12 bases. The length of the CDR3 is 15 residues.